The 30 T cell receptor beta chains presented below share a single source sample, sequenced in a study of blood T cell repertoires in COVID-19. Some clones are missing from TCRdb's copy, which holds only in-frame ones; the method was immunoSEQ multiplex PCR. The table has around 190,000 clones, around three quarters seen once; the top ten hold around a sixth. The sample consisted of PBMCs or T cells enriched from blood (not recorded which). These receptors all come from a woman aged 45-59 years with acute COVID-19.

This clone was detected once. J is TRBJ2-3 and V is TRBV5-1, with D tentatively TRBD2 (6 bases). The CDR3 consists of 17 residues. V gave up 0 bases and J gave up 0 bases, with 14 bases separating them. Germline CDR1 and CDR2: SGHRS and YFSETQ. CDR3 loop: CASSLGLLRDSTDTQYF. CDR3 nucleotide sequence: TGCGCCAGCAGCTTGGGGCTCTTGCGGGACAGCACAGATACGCAGTATTTT.

This chain joins TRBV7-9 and TRBJ1-2, with D possibly matching TRBD1 (6 bases). The CDR3 length is 16 residues. Trimming removed 5 bases from V and 4 bases from J, with 20 bases in between. Germline CDR1 is SEHNR and CDR2 is FQNEAQ (reference sequence). The CDR3 loop is CASSSPPGGGSYGYTF. The CDR3 DNA sequence: TGTGCCAGCAGCAGCCCCCCGGGCGGGGGCAGCTATGGCTACACCTTC. Full variable domain (remainder filled in from reference TRBV7-9 and TRBJ1-2): DTGVSQNPRHKITKRGQNVTFRCDPISEHNRLYWYRQTLGQGPEFLTYFQNEAQLEKSRLLSDRFSAERPKGSFSTLEIQRTEQGDSAMYLCASSSPPGGGSYGYTFGSGTRLTVV.

In its sample, this clone was seen a few times. J is TRBJ1-2 and V is TRBV18; perhaps TRBD1 as D (5 bases). Trimming stripped 1 base from V and 2 bases from J, with 11 bases between. CDR1 and CDR2 from the germline V gene are KGHSH and LQKENI. CDR3 size: 15 residues. This chain's CDR3 is CASSPLRELNYGYTF. The CDR3 region has the DNA TGTGCCAGCTCACCACTCAGGGAACTAAACTATGGCTACACCTTC. The entire variable domain, with the rest obtained from reference TRBV18 and TRBJ1-2, is as follows: NAGVMQNPRHLVRRRGQEARLRCSPMKGHSHVYWYRQLPEEGLKFMVYLQKENIIDESGMPKERFSAEFPKEGPSILRIQQVVRGDSAAYFCASSPLRELNYGYTFGSGTRLTVV.

This rearrangement joins TRBV19 to TRBJ2-3, with 7 bases fitting TRBD1. The CDR3 runs to 16 residues. CDR1 is LNHDA and CDR2 is SQIVND in the germline V gene (reference sequence). V shed 4 bases, J shed 4 bases, and the junction held 11 bases outside the gene matches. This chain's CDR3 is CASSREAGGFSDTQYF. The CDR3, as DNA: TGTGCCAGTAGTAGAGAGGCAGGGGGTTTCTCAGATACGCAGTATTTT.

In the case of this clone: Other DNA variants within this sample encode the same CDR3. The chain joins TRBV18 to TRBJ1-2; 10 nucleotides line up with TRBD1. CDR3 length equals 13 residues. Germline V CDR1 and CDR2: KGHSH, LQKENI. Trimming took 4 bases from V and 6 from J; bases not matched to a gene: 2. DNA for the CDR3: TGTGCCAGCTCACTCGGGACAGGGGATGGCTACACCTTC. This encodes CASSLGTGDGYTF.

There are a few counts of this clone. A junction boundary mismatches the germline segment, possibly from a read error. This chain connects TRBV6-6 to TRBJ1-1, with D possibly matching TRBD1 (5 bases). Germline V lookup: CDR1 MNHNY, CDR2 SVGAGI (reference sequence). The CDR3 covers 12 residues. DNA of the CDR3: TGTGCCACCAGTTACCCAGGGACTGAAGCTTTCTTT. Translating it yields CATSYPGTEAFF.

The V gene is TRBV7-9, the J gene TRBJ2-3, with a weak D call TRBD2 (5 bases). The CDR3 runs to 15 residues. Trimming cost V 8 bases and J 5 bases, with 20 bases left between them. Germline-derived CDR1 and CDR2 are SEHNR and FQNEAQ (reference sequence). The CDR3 loop reads CASRLSGAGGDTQYF. As DNA, the CDR3 is TGTGCCAGCCGGTTGAGCGGAGCCGGTGGAGATACGCAGTATTTT. Supplemented by reference TRBV7-9 and TRBJ2-3, the full variable domain reads DTGVSQNPRHKITKRGQNVTFRCDPISEHNRLYWYRQTLGQGPEFLTYFQNEAQLEKSRLLSDRFSAERPKGSFSTLEIQRTEQGDSAMYLCASRLSGAGGDTQYFGPGTRLTVL.

In nucleotides, the CDR3 is TGTGCCAGCAGCAAAAAACAGGGAAAGCGTACACCCCTCCACTTT. It codes for CASSKKQGKRTPLHF. This chain connects TRBV21-1 to TRBJ1-6; the table gives TRBD1 as D, unverified against the DNA. TRBV21-1 is tagged as a pseudogene. This CDR3 has 15 residues.

For the CDR3, the DNA is TGCGCCAGCAGGGGGCAGGGATTGAACACTGAAGCTTTCTTT. This translates into CASRGQGLNTEAFF. The chain employs TRBV5-1 and TRBJ1-1; D might be TRBD1 (5 bases). V was trimmed by 5 bases and J by 0 bases, leaving 11 bases between them. Germline assignment: CDR1 SGHRS and CDR2 YFSETQ. The CDR3 has 14 amino acids.

This chain uses TRBV28 with TRBJ1-4; D possibly corresponds to TRBD1 (5 bases). Germline V gives CDR1 MDHEN, CDR2 SYDVKM. Trimming cost V 3 bases and J 5 bases, with 7 bases left between them. This CDR3 comprises 13 residues. CDR3 sequence reads: CASSFDSNEKLFF. CDR3 nucleotides: TGTGCCAGCAGTTTCGACAGCAATGAAAAACTGTTTTTT. Looking up the rest from reference TRBV28 and TRBJ1-4 gives the full variable domain: DVKVTQSSRYLVKRTGEKVFLECVQDMDHENMFWYRQDPGLGLRLIYFSYDVKMKEKGDIPEGYSVSREKKERFSLILESASTNQTSMYLCASSFDSNEKLFFGSGTQLSVL.

This clone was recorded a few times. The rearrangement uses TRBV28 and TRBJ1-2; maybe TRBD1 (6 bases). The V gene lost 6 bases and the J gene lost 0 bases, with 17 bases spanning the gap. The CDR3 spans 16 residues. The V gene's germline CDR1 is MDHEN and CDR2 SYDVKM. In nucleotides, the CDR3 is TGTGCCAGCAGACCTATAACAGGGAACGCTAACTATGGCTACACCTTC. Residues: CASRPITGNANYGYTF.

J is TRBJ1-6 and V is TRBV13; 9 bases agree with TRBD1. The CDR3 is 16 residues long. V was clipped by 0 bases and J by 9 bases; unmatched bases: 6. Germline CDR1 reads PRHDT; CDR2 reads FYEKMQ (reference sequence). The CDR3 DNA reads as TGTGCCAGCAGCTTAGGCCCAGGGACAGGGTTTTCACCCCTCCACTTT. Residues: CASSLGPGTGFSPLHF.

Written as DNA, the CDR3 is TGTGCCTGGAGTGTGGCCGGGGGGGGTGGCTACACCTTC. Amino acid sequence: CAWSVAGGGGYTF. V gene TRBV30 combines with J gene TRBJ1-2, with D possibly being TRBD1 (5 bases). From germline, CDR1 is GTSNPN and CDR2 SVGIG (reference sequence). The V gene lost 0 bases and the J gene lost 7 bases, with 12 bases spanning the gap. The CDR3 is 13 amino acids.

This clone was detected only a few times. The chain links TRBV18 to TRBJ1-4, with unresolved D. Germline values: CDR1 KGHSH, CDR2 LQKENI. V was clipped by 1 base and J by 0 bases, with 9 bases between them. CDR3 size: 16 residues. CDR3 sequence: CASSPRLSSTNEKLFF. The CDR3 DNA reads as TGTGCCAGCTCACCACGGCTCTCGTCAACTAATGAAAAACTGTTTTTT.

This chain links TRBV9 with TRBJ1-2, with D perhaps TRBD1 (5 bases). The CDR3 contains 13 residues. CDR1 and CDR2 from the germline V gene are SGDLS and YYNGEE. Trimming stripped 0 bases from V and 8 bases from J, with 11 bases between. The CDR3 sequence is CASSVARQGGYTF. CDR3 nucleotide sequence: TGTGCCAGCAGCGTAGCTCGGCAGGGAGGCTACACCTTC.

This clone is a singleton in its sample. This chain links TRBV12-5 with TRBJ1-3; 9 bases line up with TRBD1. Per germline, CDR1 LGHNT and CDR2 FRNRAP. Germline trimming cut 4 bases from V and 2 bases from J; bases unmatched to any gene: 9. The CDR3 has 17 residues. The CDR3 sequence: CASGSIRDRVAGNTIYF. Written as DNA, the CDR3 is TGTGCTAGTGGTTCTATCCGGGACAGGGTAGCTGGAAACACCATATATTTT.

The V gene is TRBV15, the J gene TRBJ1-2, with D tentatively TRBD1 (5 bases). V was clipped by 4 bases and J by 2 bases, with 8 bases between them. This CDR3 region has 13 residues. Germline V gene data show CDR1 as LNHNV and CDR2 as YYDKDF (reference sequence). CDR3 nucleotides: TGTGCCACCAGCATGCAGGGCAACTATGGCTACACCTTC. This encodes CATSMQGNYGYTF.

The chain is built from TRBV7-3 and TRBJ1-1; unclear D gene. The germline CDR1 and CDR2 sequences are SGHTA and FQGTGA. The CDR3 extends over 14 amino acids. V was trimmed by 6 bases and J by 6 bases, leaving 17 bases between them. The CDR3 sequence: CASRIGGWEAEAFF. The CDR3 DNA is TGTGCCAGCAGAATAGGAGGGTGGGAGGCTGAAGCTTTCTTT.

This chain links TRBV30 with TRBJ1-6; the D is unclear. The CDR3 contains 13 residues. Germline lookup yields CDR1 GTSNPN and CDR2 SVGIG (reference sequence). V lost 0 bases and J lost 8, with 8 bases in between. This chain's CDR3 is CAWSVLRDSPLHF. DNA of the CDR3: TGTGCCTGGAGTGTACTGAGAGATTCACCCCTCCACTTT.

The V gene is TRBV28, the J gene TRBJ1-2; the match to TRBD1 covers 9 bases. CDR3 length: 17 amino acids. J gave up 3 bases and V 6 bases, and 14 bases lay outside the gene matches. CDR1 is MDHEN, CDR2 SYDVKM, per germline. The CDR3 DNA sequence: TGTGCCAGCAGCCTGACAGGGGGTCAGCTGGGCGACTATGGCTACACCTTC. Protein: CASSLTGGQLGDYGYTF.

As concerns this clone: At one end, the junction sequence differs from germline, possibly due to a read error. The chain combines TRBV7-8 with TRBJ1-1; a weak D match, TRBD1 (5 bases). Germline CDR1 is SGHVS and CDR2 is FQNEAQ. This CDR3 has 13 amino acids. For the CDR3, the DNA is TGTGCCAGCAGCTTAGGATGGGATCGGGGGAACACCTTT. Its protein product is CASSLGWDRGNTF.

The J gene is TRBJ1-5, the V gene TRBV28, with 9 bases matching TRBD1. The germline V gene has CDR1 MDHEN and CDR2 SYDVKM. V was clipped by 3 bases and J by 6 bases; unmatched bases: 3. The CDR3 covers 14 residues. The CDR3 DNA reads TGTGCCAGCAGTTTGACAGGGGGAATTCAGCCCCAGCATTTT. Its protein is CASSLTGGIQPQHF.

This clone turned up a few times. The chain links TRBV6-4 to TRBJ2-3; 13 bases map to TRBD2. The CDR3 is 18 amino acids. CDR1 and CDR2 from the germline V gene are MRHNA and SNTAGT. The J segment lost 2 bases and the V segment lost 4 bases, leaving 9 bases of the junction unmatched. The CDR3 DNA is TGTGCCAGCAGTGTCCGCCCGGGACTAGCGGGGAACACAGATACGCAGTATTTT. Its translation is CASSVRPGLAGNTDTQYF.

J is TRBJ1-1 and V is TRBV13, with unresolved D. V gave up 0 bases and J gave up 0 bases, with 2 bases separating them. This CDR3 is built from 13 residues. Germline CDR1 PRHDT, CDR2 FYEKMQ (reference sequence). The CDR3 DNA reads as TGTGCCAGCAGCTTAGGTATGAACACTGAAGCTTTCTTT. Encoded protein: CASSLGMNTEAFF.

This chain joins TRBV24-1 and TRBJ1-2; D may be TRBD1 (5 bases). With 3 bases removed from V and 5 bases from J, the gap between germline ends came to 9 bases. Germline CDR1 KGHDR, CDR2 SFDVKD. The CDR3 covers 13 residues. CDR3 sequence reads: CATSDGAGYGYTF. As DNA, the CDR3 is TGTGCCACCAGTGATGGGGCAGGATATGGCTACACCTTC.

This clone was seen once. This rearrangement joins TRBV7-3 to TRBJ2-2; possibly TRBD2 for D (6 bases). V lost 7 bases and J lost 5, with 11 bases in between. Per the germline V gene, CDR1 is SGHTA and CDR2 is FQGTGA. This CDR3 is 13 amino acids long. DNA of the CDR3: TGTGCCAGCACCGAACTAGCAACCGGGGAGCTGTTTTTT. Translated, it gives CASTELATGELFF.

This clone was recorded many times. The gene calls are TRBV27 and TRBJ2-7; 7 nucleotides match TRBD1. There are 14 residues in the CDR3. J gave up 6 bases and V 0 bases, and 5 bases lay outside the gene matches. Germline CDR1 is MNHEY and CDR2 is SMNVEV (reference sequence). The CDR3 sequence: CASSLSRTGVEQYV. DNA of the CDR3: TGTGCCAGCAGTTTATCGAGAACAGGGGTCGAGCAGTACGTC.

The V and J genes are TRBV7-6 and TRBJ2-2, with TRBD2 identical over 10 bases. The CDR3 has 16 amino acids. Germline loops: CDR1 SGHVS, CDR2 FNYEAQ. J was trimmed by 2 bases and V by 5 bases; bases with no gene match: 5. Written as DNA, the CDR3 is TGTGCCAGCAGCCCTAGCGGGGGACAAAACACCGGGGAGCTGTTTTTT. Its translation is CASSPSGGQNTGELFF.

The rearrangement links TRBV11-2 to TRBJ2-1; 11 bases line up with TRBD2. The V and J ends lost 5 bases and 6 bases, in that order; junction bases with no gene match: 6. Germline V lookup: CDR1 SGHAT, CDR2 FQNNGV. The CDR3 is 15 amino acids. The DNA for the CDR3 is TGTGCCAGCAGCCGCAGACTAGCGGGGACCAATGAGCAGTTCTTC. Translated, it gives CASSRRLAGTNEQFF.

The J gene is TRBJ2-1, the V gene TRBV29-1; 8 nucleotides agree with TRBD2. This CDR3 contains 16 residues. Germline trimming cut 1 base from V and 0 bases from J; bases unmatched to any gene: 5. CDR1 is SQVTM, CDR2 ANQGSEA, per germline. CDR3 DNA sequence: TGCAGCGTTGAAGGGGTAGCGGGGTACTCCTACAATGAGCAGTTCTTC. It yields the protein CSVEGVAGYSYNEQFF.